These T cell receptor beta chains were read from a single sample in a study of blood T cell repertoires in COVID-19. The protocol was immunoSEQ multiplex PCR, while the TCRdb copy is restricted to in-frame clones and leaves out a portion. The sample lists about 400,000 clones, roughly 87% occurring once. The material sequenced was PBMCs or T cells enriched from blood (not recorded which). Receptors were obtained from a middle-aged woman with acute COVID-19. Each CDR3 is given with its conserved first and last residue. The D gene is left open where the match is weak.

d_gene	v_gene	j_gene	CDR3aa	CDR3nt
.	TRBV7-2	TRBJ1-5	CASSLKMGVGNQPQHF	TGTGCCAGCAGCTTAAAGATGGGAGTAGGCAATCAGCCCCAGCATTTT
.	TRBV13	TRBJ1-1	CASSLRPKNTEAFF	TGTGCCAGCAGCTTGAGGCCGAAGAACACTGAAGCTTTCTTT
.	TRBV3-1/TRBV3-2	TRBJ1-2	CASSLFGGENYGYTF	TGTGCCAGCAGCCTATTCGGGGGAGAGAACTATGGCTACACCTTC
.	TRBV27	TRBJ2-7	CASSLVASSYEQYF	TGTGCCAGCAGTTTGGTAGCTTCGTCCTACGAGCAGTACTTC
.	TRBV27	TRBJ1-2	CASSVGEGGYGYTF	TGTGCCAGCAGTGTAGGGGAGGGAGGCTATGGCTACACCTTC
TRBD1	TRBV6-5	TRBJ1-1	CASSLGGAGFTEAFF	TGTGCCAGCAGCTTAGGGGGCGCGGGTTTCACTGAAGCTTTCTTT
.	TRBV6-4	TRBJ2-1	CASSQNREGEQFF	TGTGCCAGCAGCCAAAACAGGGAGGGTGAGCAGTTCTTC
.	TRBV19	TRBJ2-7	CASSRTDNSNEQYF	TGTGCCAGTAGTAGGACAGATAATAGCAACGAGCAGTACTTC
.	TRBV19	TRBJ2-7	CASSATTRLYEQYF	TGTGCCAGTAGTGCAACTACTAGGCTCTACGAGCAGTACTTC
TRBD1	TRBV6-5	TRBJ1-2	CASSSRGDRNTF	TGTGCCAGCAGTTCGAGAGGGGACAGAAACACCTTC
TRBD1	TRBV27	TRBJ1-1	CASSLSAGGRAFF	TGTGCCAGCAGTTTATCGGCAGGGGGAAGAGCTTTCTTT